The source of this T cell receptor (beta chain) is a study of blood T cell repertoires in COVID-19. The data were produced by immunoSEQ multiplex PCR, yet TCRdb's version contains in-frame clones alone and is incomplete. The table shows over 85,000 clones, with more than 90% occurring only once. V was shortened by 5 bases and J by 8 bases, with 13 bases between the two germline ends. Germline V gene lookup returns CDR1 LNHDA and CDR2 SQIVND (reference sequence). This CDR3 has 14 amino acids. Material: peripheral blood. The sequence was obtained from a young man with acute or convalescent COVID-19. This rearrangement joins TRBV19 to TRBJ1-6; weak D call: TRBD1 (5 bases). The CDR3 DNA follows: TGTGCCAGTAGTCACGGGGGTTTGGATTCACCCCTCCACTTT. Its translation: CASSHGGLDSPLHF.